This TCR beta chain was sequenced during a study of blood T cell repertoires in COVID-19. Overall study: Spain, Italy and the United States supplied samples that represented acute and convalescent COVID-19. Sources were T cells, B-cell-depleted T cells, or PBMCs; the material itself was cDNA or gDNA.

The germline V gene has CDR1 SGHNT and CDR2 YYREEE (reference sequence). J lost 4 bases, V lost 2 bases, and 4 bases had no gene match. The CDR3 is 15 amino acids. Under the authors' procedure: Amplification of reference gene primers provided the estimated nucleated cell counts. Measured with immunoSEQ multiplex PCR; TCRdb has only the in-frame clones, and not every one. That table furnishes V, J and clone size, whereas the DNA furnished D and trimming. The sample has 65,000 or so clones, roughly 90% seen once. This receptor was obtained from a human donor with acute or convalescent COVID-19. The donor label of this sample is uncertain. The chain carries TRBV5-4 and TRBJ2-3; 10 bases map to TRBD2. Sequences were obtained from peripheral blood. CDR3 bases: TGTGCCAGCAGCTTACAGCGGGGGGGCCCAGATACGCAGTATTTT. Translated, it gives CASSLQRGGPDTQYF.